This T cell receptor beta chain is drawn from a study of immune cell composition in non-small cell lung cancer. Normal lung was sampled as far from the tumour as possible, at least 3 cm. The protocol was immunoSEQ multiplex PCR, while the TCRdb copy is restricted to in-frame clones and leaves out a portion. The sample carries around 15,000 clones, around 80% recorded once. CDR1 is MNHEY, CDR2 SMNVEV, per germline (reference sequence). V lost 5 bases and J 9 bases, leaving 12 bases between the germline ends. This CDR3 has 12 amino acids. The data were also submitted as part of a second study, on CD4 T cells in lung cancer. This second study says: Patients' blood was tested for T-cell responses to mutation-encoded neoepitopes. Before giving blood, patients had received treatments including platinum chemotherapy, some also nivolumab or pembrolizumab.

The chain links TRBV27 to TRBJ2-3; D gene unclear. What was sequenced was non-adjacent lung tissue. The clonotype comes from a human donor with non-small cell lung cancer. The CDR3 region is CASSGNLGTQYF. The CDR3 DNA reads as TGTGCCAGCAGTGGGAACCTCGGGACGCAGTATTTT.